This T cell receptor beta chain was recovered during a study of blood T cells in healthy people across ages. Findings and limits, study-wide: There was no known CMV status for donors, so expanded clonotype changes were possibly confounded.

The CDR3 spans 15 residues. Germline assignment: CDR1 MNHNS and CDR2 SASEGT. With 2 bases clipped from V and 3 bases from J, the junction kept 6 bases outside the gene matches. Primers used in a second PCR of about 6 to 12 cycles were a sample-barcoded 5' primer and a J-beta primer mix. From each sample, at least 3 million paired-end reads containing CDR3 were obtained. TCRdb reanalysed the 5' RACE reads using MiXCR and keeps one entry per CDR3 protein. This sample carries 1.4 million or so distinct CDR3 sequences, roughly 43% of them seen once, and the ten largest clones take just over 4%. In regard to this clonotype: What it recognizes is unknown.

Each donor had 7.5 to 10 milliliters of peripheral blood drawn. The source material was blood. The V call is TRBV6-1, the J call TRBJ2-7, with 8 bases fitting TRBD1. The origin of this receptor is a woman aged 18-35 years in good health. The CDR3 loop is CASSEMTGEGYEQYF. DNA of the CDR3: TGTGCCAGCAGTGAAATGACAGGGGAAGGCTACGAGCAGTACTTC.